This T cell receptor (beta chain) appears in the sequencing data of a study of cytomegalovirus exposure and HLA in healthy donors. About the research overall: A previous analysis identified fewer than 130 million unique TCR beta sequences derived from roughly 180 million T cells. Points from the study as a whole: In a later analysis, productive TCRs from donors in an Asian-associated ancestry cluster reportedly carried fewer N-insertions than the cohort mean.

Use of 60 Vbeta and 13 Jbeta primers characterized the PCR. TCRdb keeps only in-frame clones here, not all; method: immunoSEQ multiplex PCR. The sample records 150,000 or so clones, approximately 86% being singletons. As regards this clone: Antigen: not known.

Germline CDR1 and CDR2: SEHNR and FQNEAQ (reference sequence). This CDR3 contains 16 residues. V lost 3 bases to trimming and J lost 4 bases; unmatched junction nucleotides: 9. This clonotype was obtained from a woman younger than 35 in good health and CMV-seronegative. What was sequenced was PBMCs. This chain connects TRBV7-9 to TRBJ1-2; TRBD1 matches 9 bases. The CDR3: CASSFLGQGNLYGYTF. CDR3 coding DNA: TGTGCCAGCAGCTTCCTGGGACAGGGTAATCTCTATGGCTACACCTTC.